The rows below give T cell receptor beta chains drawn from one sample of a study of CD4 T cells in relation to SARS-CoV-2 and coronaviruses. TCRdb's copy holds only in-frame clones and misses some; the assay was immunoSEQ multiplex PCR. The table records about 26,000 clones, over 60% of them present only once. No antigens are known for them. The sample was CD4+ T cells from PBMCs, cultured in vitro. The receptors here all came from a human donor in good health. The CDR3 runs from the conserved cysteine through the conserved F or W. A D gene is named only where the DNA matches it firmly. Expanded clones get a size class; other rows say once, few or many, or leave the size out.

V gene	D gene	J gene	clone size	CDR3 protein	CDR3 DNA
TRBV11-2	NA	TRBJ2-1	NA	CASSLAGPNNEQFF	TGTGCCAGCAGCTTAGCTGGGCCGAACAATGAGCAGTTCTTC
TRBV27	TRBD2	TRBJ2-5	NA	CASSLGEGRGGEETQYF	TGTGCCAGCAGTTTAGGGGAAGGGCGGGGGGGCGAGGAGACCCAGTACTTC
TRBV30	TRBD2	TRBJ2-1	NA	CAWSAPGLASFNEQFF	TGTGCCTGGAGTGCACCGGGACTAGCGTCTTTCAATGAGCAGTTCTTC
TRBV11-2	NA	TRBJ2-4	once	CASSLAGIENIQYF	TGTGCCAGCAGCTTAGCAGGGATAGAAAACATTCAGTACTTC
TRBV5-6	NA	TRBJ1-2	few	CASSLPLTTGYGYTF	TGTGCCAGCAGCCTTCCGTTGACAACCGGCTATGGCTACACCTTC
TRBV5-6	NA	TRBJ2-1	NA	CASSLDLFRHEQFF	TGTGCCAGCAGCTTGGATCTGTTCAGGCATGAGCAGTTCTTC
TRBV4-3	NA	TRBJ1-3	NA	CASSLITGPGNTIYF	TGCGCCAGCAGCCTTATTACAGGGCCTGGAAACACCATATATTTT
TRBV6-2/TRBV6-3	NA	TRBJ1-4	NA	CASSYSGAGVNNEKLFF	TGTGCCAGCAGTTACAGCGGAGCCGGCGTTAATAATGAAAAACTGTTTTTT
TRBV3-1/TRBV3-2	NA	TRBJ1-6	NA	CASSQVAPQSLHF	TGTGCCAGCAGCCAAGTCGCCCCTCAATCCCTCCACTTT
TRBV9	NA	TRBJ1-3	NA	CASSSHSGPGTGNTIYF	TGTGCCAGCAGCTCTCACTCCGGACCAGGCACTGGAAACACCATATATTTT
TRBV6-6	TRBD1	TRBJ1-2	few	CASSYSGQGRNYGYTF	TGTGCCAGCAGTTACTCGGGACAGGGCCGTAACTATGGCTACACCTTC
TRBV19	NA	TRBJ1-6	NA	CASSIDNKGHGGSPLHF	TGTGCCAGTAGTATAGACAACAAGGGCCATGGGGGTTCACCCCTCCACTTT
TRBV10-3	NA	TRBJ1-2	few	CAISERPQGEYGYTF	TGTGCCATCAGTGAGCGGCCTCAGGGAGAGTATGGCTACACCTTC
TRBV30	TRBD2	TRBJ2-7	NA	CAWDLAEPYEQYF	TGTGCCTGGGACCTAGCGGAGCCCTACGAGCAGTACTTC
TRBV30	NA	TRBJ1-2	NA	CAWSRGPYGYTF	TGTGCCTGGAGTCGGGGACCCTATGGCTACACCTTC
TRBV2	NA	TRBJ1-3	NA	CASTGRLSGNTIYF	TGTGCCAGCACCGGCCGGCTCTCTGGAAACACCATATATTTT
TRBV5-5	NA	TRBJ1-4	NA	CASSTGVLNEKLFF	TGTGCCAGCAGTACCGGGGTCCTTAATGAAAAACTGTTTTTT
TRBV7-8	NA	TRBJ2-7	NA	CASSPRRAGAYEQYF	TGTGCCAGCAGCCCCAGGAGGGCCGGGGCCTACGAGCAGTACTTC
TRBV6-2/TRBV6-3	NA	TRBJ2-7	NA	CASSLFSYEQYF	TGTGCCAGCAGTTTGTTCTCCTACGAGCAGTACTTC
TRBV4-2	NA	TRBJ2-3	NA	CASSRQRTPGGLKDTQYF	TGTGCCAGCAGCCGCCAAAGAACCCCCGGGGGGCTTAAAGATACGCAGTATTTT
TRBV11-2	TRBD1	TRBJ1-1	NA	CASSLGGGVTEAFF	TGTGCCAGCAGCTTAGGAGGGGGCGTCACTGAAGCTTTCTTT
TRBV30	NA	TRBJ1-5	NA	CAWGRGQLSQPQHF	TGTGCCTGGGGGAGAGGACAGTTGAGTCAGCCCCAGCATTTT
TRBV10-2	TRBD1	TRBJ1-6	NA	CASDRDRDSPLHF	TGCGCCAGCGACCGGGACAGGGATTCACCCCTCCACTTT
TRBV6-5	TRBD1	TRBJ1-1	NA	CASRELGTGVSEAFF	TGTGCCAGCAGGGAGTTGGGGACAGGGGTGAGTGAAGCTTTCTTT
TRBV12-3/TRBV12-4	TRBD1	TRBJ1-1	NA	CASRQDRATEAFF	TGTGCCAGCAGACAGGACAGGGCCACTGAAGCTTTCTTT
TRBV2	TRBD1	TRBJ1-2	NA	CASSTTPTGVGYTF	TGTGCCAGCAGTACCACACCGACAGGGGTTGGCTACACCTTC
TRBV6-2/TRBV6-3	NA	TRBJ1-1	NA	CASSLDLNTEAFF	TGTGCCAGCAGCCTGGACCTGAACACTGAAGCTTTCTTT
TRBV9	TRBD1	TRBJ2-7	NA	CASSVGDSLNSYEQYF	TGTGCCAGCAGCGTAGGGGACAGCCTAAACTCCTACGAGCAGTACTTC
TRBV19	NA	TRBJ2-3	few	CASSVQGLDTQYF	TGTGCCAGTAGTGTCCAGGGGCTAGATACGCAGTATTTT
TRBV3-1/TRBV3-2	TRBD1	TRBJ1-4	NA	CASSQVFFRTGKVKLFF	TGTGCCAGCAGCCAAGTGTTTTTTCGGACAGGGAAGGTTAAACTGTTTTTT
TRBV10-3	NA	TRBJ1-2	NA	CAISEVGAQGYTF	TGTGCCATCAGTGAGGTCGGGGCCCAGGGCTACACCTTC
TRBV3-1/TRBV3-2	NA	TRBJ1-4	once	CASSQFRRDPQKLFF	TGTGCCAGCAGCCAATTCCGTCGGGACCCCCAAAAACTGTTTTTT
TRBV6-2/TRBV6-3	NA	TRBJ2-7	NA	CASSAYMSSYEQYF	TGTGCCAGCAGCGCCTACATGAGCTCCTACGAGCAGTACTTC
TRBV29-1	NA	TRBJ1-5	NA	CSIGDGNQPQHF	TGCAGCATTGGGGACGGCAATCAGCCCCAGCATTTT
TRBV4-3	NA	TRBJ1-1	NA	CASSPGRPGQVNTEAFF	TGCGCCAGCAGCCCAGGACGCCCGGGACAAGTGAACACTGAAGCTTTCTTT
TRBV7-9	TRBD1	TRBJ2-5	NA	CASSLGGQVGGETQYF	TGTGCCAGCAGCTTAGGGGGACAGGTCGGAGGAGAGACCCAGTACTTC
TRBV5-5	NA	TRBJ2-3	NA	CASSLQTGSYTDTQYF	TGTGCCAGCAGCTTGCAGACAGGTTCATACACAGATACGCAGTATTTT
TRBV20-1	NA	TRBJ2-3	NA	CSASRLVTQYF	TGCAGTGCCTCCCGGCTGGTAACGCAGTATTTT
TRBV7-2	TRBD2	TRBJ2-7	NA	CASSRLAGVIYEQYF	TGTGCCAGCAGCAGATTAGCGGGAGTTATTTACGAGCAGTACTTC
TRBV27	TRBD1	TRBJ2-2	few	CASRVGGQLNTGELFF	TGTGCCAGCAGAGTTGGGGGACAGTTGAACACCGGGGAGCTGTTTTTT
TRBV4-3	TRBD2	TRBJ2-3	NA	CASSHRLARTDTQYF	TGCGCCAGCAGCCACAGACTAGCCCGCACAGATACGCAGTATTTT
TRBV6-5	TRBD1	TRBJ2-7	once	CASIGTGAYYEQYF	TGTGCCAGCATCGGGACAGGGGCCTACTACGAGCAGTACTTC
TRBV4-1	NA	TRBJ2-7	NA	CASSQGSRAGEQYF	TGCGCCAGCAGCCAGGGTAGCAGGGCGGGTGAGCAGTACTTC
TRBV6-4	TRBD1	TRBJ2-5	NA	CASSDSRGRETQYF	TGTGCCAGCAGTGACTCCAGGGGGCGCGAGACCCAGTACTTC
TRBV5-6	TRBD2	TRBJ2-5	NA	CATRRGGAGETQYF	TGTGCCACCCGACGCGGGGGGGCCGGGGAGACCCAGTACTTC
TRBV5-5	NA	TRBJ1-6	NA	CASSLIGGLSDNSPLHF	TGTGCCAGCAGCTTGATTGGGGGCCTATCCGATAATTCACCCCTCCACTTT
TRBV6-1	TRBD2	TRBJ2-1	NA	CASSELAGGHNEQFF	TGTGCCAGCAGTGAACTAGCGGGAGGGCACAATGAGCAGTTCTTC
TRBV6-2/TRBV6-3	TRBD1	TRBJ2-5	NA	CASSVGTGGETQYF	TGTGCCAGCAGTGTTGGGACAGGCGGGGAGACCCAGTACTTC
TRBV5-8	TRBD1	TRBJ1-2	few	CASSRTGTGYGYTF	TGTGCCAGCAGCCGGACAGGGACGGGCTATGGCTACACCTTC
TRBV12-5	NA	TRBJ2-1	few	CASGLGLVDNEQFF	TGTGCTAGTGGTTTGGGGCTGGTAGACAATGAGCAGTTCTTC
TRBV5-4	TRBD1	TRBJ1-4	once	CASSFGQGYNEKLFF	TGTGCCAGCAGCTTCGGACAGGGGTATAATGAAAAACTGTTTTTT
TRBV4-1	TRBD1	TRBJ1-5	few	CASSQVIQGRRGNQPQHF	TGCGCCAGCAGCCAAGTAATACAGGGGCGACGAGGCAATCAGCCCCAGCATTTT
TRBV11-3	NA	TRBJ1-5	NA	CARSPEGEPQHF	TGTGCCCGAAGCCCAGAGGGGGAGCCCCAGCATTTT
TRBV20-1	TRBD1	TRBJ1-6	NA	CSASDRGNSPLHF	TGCAGTGCTAGTGACAGGGGAAATTCACCCCTCCACTTT
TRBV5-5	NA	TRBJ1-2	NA	CASSLGYDRGYGYTF	TGTGCCAGCAGCTTGGGTTACGACAGAGGGTATGGCTACACCTTC
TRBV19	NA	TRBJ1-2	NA	CASSSPGEAHYGYTF	TGTGCCAGTAGCTCCCCTGGGGAAGCTCACTATGGCTACACCTTC
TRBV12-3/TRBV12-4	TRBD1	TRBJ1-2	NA	CASRGQYYGYTF	TGTGCCAGCAGGGGACAGTACTATGGCTACACCTTC
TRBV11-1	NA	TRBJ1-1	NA	CASSLPMNTEAFF	TGTGCCAGCAGCCTCCCGATGAACACTGAAGCTTTCTTT
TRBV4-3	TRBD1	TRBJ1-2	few	CASSQDRTGVRYGYTF	TGCGCCAGCAGCCAAGACCGGACAGGGGTCAGGTATGGCTACACCTTC
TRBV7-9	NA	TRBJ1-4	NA	CASSLNGGQRLFF	TGTGCCAGCAGCTTAAACGGGGGTCAAAGGCTGTTTTTT